Given below is one TCR beta chain in context. The junction differs from germline at one of its ends, possibly a read error. Primers used in a second PCR of roughly 6 to 11 cycles were a sample-barcoded 5' primer and a J-beta primer mix. Paired-end reads containing CDR3 totaled no fewer than 2.5 million for each sample. Using its own MiXCR run on the 5' RACE reads, TCRdb lists one record per CDR3 protein. The sample carries approximately 830,000 distinct CDR3 sequences, about 59% recorded once. The data belong to a study of blood T cells in healthy people across ages. Germline-derived CDR1 and CDR2 are LNHNV and YYDKDF (reference sequence). CDR3 length: 11 amino acids.

The TCR comes from a man aged 25-45 years in good health. This sequence joins TRBV15 and TRBJ2-5; D is uncertain. Sequencing was carried out using blood. For the CDR3, the DNA is TGCGCCACCAGCAGTATAGAGACCCAGTACTTC. It is translated as CATSSIETQYF.